These T cell receptor beta chains were read from a single sample in a study of shared clonotypes between healthy human individuals. Libraries were prepared by immunoSEQ multiplex PCR; TCRdb keeps only in-frame clonotypes and omits some of them. Here the sample spans about 1.9 million clones, just under 95% being singletons. The sequenced material came from naive CD8+ T cells from PBMCs. All receptors derive from a man aged 18 to 30 in good health. Some clones in this sample may be carry-over from other donors' samples. Both conserved end residues are part of each CDR3. D genes are given only for firm matches. The size entry is marked missing in some rows and otherwise reads once, few, many or a size class.

abundance	d_gene	len	v_gene	j_gene	CDR3nt	CDR3aa
-	-	12	TRBV15	TRBJ1-1	TGTGCCAACCCGAGGGAGAACACTGAAGCTTTCTTT	CANPRENTEAFF
-	TRBD2	15	TRBV11-2	TRBJ2-3	TGTGCCAGCAGCCCATCTGCGGGAGGGCGTGATACGCAGTATTTT	CASSPSAGGRDTQYF
once	-	13	TRBV6-1	TRBJ1-2	TGTGCCAGCAGTGGTTTAACCAACTATGGCTACACCTTC	CASSGLTNYGYTF
-	TRBD1	15	TRBV7-9	TRBJ2-7	TGTGCCAGCAGCGCCCGGGACAGCTTTTTCTACGAGCAGTACTTC	CASSARDSFFYEQYF
-	-	16	TRBV4-3	TRBJ1-3	TGCGCCAGCAGCTCAAGCGGGGCAGACATAGGAAACACCATATATTTT	CASSSSGADIGNTIYF
-	-	9	TRBV6-1	TRBJ2-7	TGTGCCAGCAGTAATGAGCAGTACTTC	CASSNEQYF
-	TRBD2	16	TRBV19	TRBJ2-5	TGTGCCAGTAGTCCGCGACTAGCGGGAGCCGCGGAGACCCAGTACTTC	CASSPRLAGAAETQYF
-	-	13	TRBV7-2	TRBJ2-1	TGTGCCAGCAGCGCATTACTTAGAAATGAGCAGTTCTTC	CASSALLRNEQFF
-	TRBD2	16	TRBV9	TRBJ2-3	TGTGCCAGCAGCGTAGAGGGCGGGAGGGCACCAGATACGCAGTATTTT	CASSVEGGRAPDTQYF
-	-	12	TRBV7-8	TRBJ1-1	TGTGCCAGCAGCTTACGTGGCACTGAAGCTTTCTTT	CASSLRGTEAFF
-	-	14	TRBV11-2	TRBJ1-2	TGTGCCAGCAGCCCCATTAGCCAGGGTAGAGGCTACACCTTC	CASSPISQGRGYTF
-	TRBD1	12	TRBV4-1	TRBJ1-5	TGCGCCGCAGGGGGGCCAAAACAGCCCCAGCATTTT	CAAGGPKQPQHF
-	-	15	TRBV2	TRBJ2-1	TGTGCCAGCAGCGAAAAGGGCCATCGACCCGATGAGCAGTTCTTC	CASSEKGHRPDEQFF
-	-	15	TRBV19	TRBJ2-1	TGTGCCAGTAGCATAGATATCGAGTTTCCCAATGAGCAGTTCTTC	CASSIDIEFPNEQFF
-	-	14	TRBV5-8	TRBJ1-2	TGTGCCAGCAGCTTGTTTCGCGGCACCTATGGCTACACCTTC	CASSLFRGTYGYTF
-	TRBD2	17	TRBV7-2	TRBJ2-7	TGTGCCAGCAGCTTCCCTATACTAACTAGCGGGAGCTACGAGCAGTACTTC	CASSFPILTSGSYEQYF
few	TRBD2	14	TRBV7-9	TRBJ2-1	TGTGCCAGCAGCTGGACTAGCAGGAACAATGAGCAGTTCTTC	CASSWTSRNNEQFF
-	-	15	TRBV28	TRBJ2-3	TGTGCCAGCAGTTTATTGTCGGGCCCTACAGATACGCAGTATTTT	CASSLLSGPTDTQYF
-	TRBD2	19	TRBV5-1	TRBJ2-5	TGCGCCAGCAGCCTACCTCGACCGATAGCGGGACGAACAGAAGAGACCCAGTACTTC	CASSLPRPIAGRTEETQYF
few	-	13	TRBV10-3	TRBJ1-5	TGTGCCATCAGTGGCGCAGGGAATCAGCCCCAGCATTTT	CAISGAGNQPQHF
-	TRBD1	17	TRBV27	TRBJ1-5	TGTGCCAGCAGTTCCCCCGGGACAGGGGGCGCAGATCAGCCCCAGCATTTT	CASSSPGTGGADQPQHF
-	TRBD2	15	TRBV5-4	TRBJ2-7	TGTGCCAGCAGCTCGTTTAGCGGGGGGTCCTACGAGCAGTACTTC	CASSSFSGGSYEQYF
-	TRBD1	14	TRBV27	TRBJ2-5	TGTGCCAGCAGAAGCCCCGGACAGGGCGAGACCCAGTACTTC	CASRSPGQGETQYF
-	TRBD2	17	TRBV28	TRBJ2-3	TGTGCCAGCAGTTTCGTGGGACTAGAGATTTCAGCTGATACGCAGTATTTT	CASSFVGLEISADTQYF
few	TRBD1	16	TRBV9	TRBJ1-1	TGTGCCAGCAGCGTAGGTGGACAGGGGATGAACACTGAAGCTTTCTTT	CASSVGGQGMNTEAFF
-	-	14	TRBV13	TRBJ2-7	TGTGCCAGCAGCTTAAGGCTGAAGGGGGGCGAGCAGTACTTC	CASSLRLKGGEQYF
once	-	13	TRBV11-2	TRBJ2-7	TGTGCCAGCAGCCCAAACGGCCCATACGAGCAGTACTTC	CASSPNGPYEQYF
-	TRBD1	15	TRBV27	TRBJ2-5	TGTGCCAGCAGCGCGGACAGGGCCCACCGAGAGACCCAGTACTTC	CASSADRAHRETQYF
-	-	15	TRBV27	TRBJ1-1	TGTGCCAGCAGTTTATCCGTGACAGGAGACACTGAAGCTTTCTTT	CASSLSVTGDTEAFF
-	TRBD2	16	TRBV27	TRBJ2-7	TGTGCCAGCAGCCGGGTTCTAGCGGGAGGGCCCGACGAGCAGTACTTC	CASSRVLAGGPDEQYF
-	-	15	TRBV30	TRBJ2-4	TGTGCCTGGAGTGAGGAGTGGGGGGCCAAAAACATTCAGTACTTC	CAWSEEWGAKNIQYF
-	TRBD2	15	TRBV9	TRBJ2-1	TGTGCCAGCAGCGGTAGCGGGAGTGCGCTCGATGAGCAGTTCTTC	CASSGSGSALDEQFF
-	TRBD1	16	TRBV27	TRBJ1-2	TGTGCCAGCAGTTTAACCCCCACCGCGACAGGGATCGGCTACACCTTC	CASSLTPTATGIGYTF